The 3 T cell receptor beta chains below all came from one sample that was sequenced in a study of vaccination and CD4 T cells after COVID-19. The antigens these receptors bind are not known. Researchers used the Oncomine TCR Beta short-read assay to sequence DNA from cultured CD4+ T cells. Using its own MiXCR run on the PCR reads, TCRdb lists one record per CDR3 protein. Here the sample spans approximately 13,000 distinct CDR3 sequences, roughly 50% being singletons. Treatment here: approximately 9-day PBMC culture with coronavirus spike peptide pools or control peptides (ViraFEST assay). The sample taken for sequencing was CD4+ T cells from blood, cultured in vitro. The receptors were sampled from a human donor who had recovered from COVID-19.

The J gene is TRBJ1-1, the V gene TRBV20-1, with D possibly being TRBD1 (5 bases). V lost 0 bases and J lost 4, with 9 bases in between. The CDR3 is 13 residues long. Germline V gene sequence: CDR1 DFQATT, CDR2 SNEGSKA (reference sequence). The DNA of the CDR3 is TGCAGTGCTAGAGAGGGGGGGAGCACTGAAGCTTTCTTT. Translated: CSAREGGSTEAFF.

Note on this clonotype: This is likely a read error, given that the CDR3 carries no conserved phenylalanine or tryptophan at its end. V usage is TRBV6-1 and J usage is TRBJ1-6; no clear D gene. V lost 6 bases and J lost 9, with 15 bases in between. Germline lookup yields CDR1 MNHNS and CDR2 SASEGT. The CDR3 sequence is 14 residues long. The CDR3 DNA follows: TGTGCCAGCAGAATTGGGCAGACTTCTTCACCCCTCCACCTT. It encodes CASRIGQTSSPLHL.

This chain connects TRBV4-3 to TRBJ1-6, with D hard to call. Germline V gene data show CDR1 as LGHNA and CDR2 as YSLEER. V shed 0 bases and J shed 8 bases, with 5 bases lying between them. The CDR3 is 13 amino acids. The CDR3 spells CASSQERYSPLHF. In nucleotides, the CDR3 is TGCGCCAGCAGCCAAGAGCGATATTCACCCCTCCACTTT.